The 21 T cell receptor beta chains reported below all come from one sample, sequenced in a study of blood T cell repertoires in COVID-19. Repertoires were generated with immunoSEQ multiplex PCR, while TCRdb's copy carries only in-frame clones and drops some. The repertoire holds 200,000 or so clones, with 80% to 90% as singletons. The source material was PBMCs or T cells enriched from blood (not recorded which). The receptors were sampled from a woman in her thirties or forties with acute COVID-19.

The chain joins TRBV7-8 to TRBJ2-4, with no clear D. Looked up from germline, CDR1 is SGHVS and CDR2 is FQNEAQ. The CDR3 has 18 residues. With 1 base removed from V and 0 bases from J, the gap between germline ends came to 16 bases. The DNA of the CDR3 is TGTGCCAGCAGCTTAGATGCGGTCGCGCGGATAGCCAAAAACATTCAGTACTTC. It yields the protein CASSLDAVARIAKNIQYF.

The chain carries TRBV3-1 (or the pseudogene TRBV3-2) and TRBJ2-3; no clear D. This CDR3 contains 17 residues. V was shortened by 0 bases and J by 2 bases, with 15 bases between the two germline ends. CDR1 and CDR2 from the germline V gene are LGHDT and YNNKEL (reference sequence). The CDR3 region has the DNA TGTGCCAGCAGCCAAGATGAGAGCGCGGCCCACACAGATACGCAGTATTTT. As protein: CASSQDESAAHTDTQYF.

The gene calls are TRBV24-1 and TRBJ2-1; 9 positions agree with TRBD1. This CDR3 is built from 15 residues. The junction had 9 bases not matched to a gene; V was cut back by 6 bases and J by 7 bases. CDR1 and CDR2 from the germline V gene are KGHDR and SFDVKD. The CDR3 loop is CATSIRQGGWNEQFF. The CDR3 DNA reads as TGTGCCACCAGTATCCGACAGGGGGGATGGAATGAGCAGTTCTTC.

The chain couples TRBV7-9 to TRBJ2-3; TRBD2 matches at 9 bases. The CDR3 covers 15 residues. CDR1 SEHNR and CDR2 FQNEAQ come from the germline V gene (reference sequence). Trimming removed 1 base from V and 1 base from J; junction bases left unmatched: 0. The CDR3 nucleotides are TGTGCCAGCAGCTTAGGGACTAGCGGCACAGATACGCAGTATTTT. Encoded protein: CASSLGTSGTDTQYF.

The genes are TRBV7-9 and TRBJ2-7, with D unclear. Looked up from germline, CDR1 is SEHNR and CDR2 is FQNEAQ (reference sequence). Deletions cut 6 bases from V and 4 bases from J, with 10 bases between. The CDR3 is 12 residues long. The CDR3 loop reads CASSYDKYEQYF. For the CDR3, the DNA is TGTGCCAGCAGTTATGACAAATACGAGCAGTACTTC.

CDR3 in DNA: TGTGCCCGACGGTTTTGTGGCGGGAGGGCGCCTAATGAGCAGTTCTTC. It is translated as CARRFCGGRAPNEQFF. The V call is TRBV7-9, the J call TRBJ2-1; TRBD2 matches at 9 bases. The CDR3 has 16 amino acids. Germline values: CDR1 SEHNR, CDR2 FQNEAQ (reference sequence). Trimming took 11 bases from V and 7 from J; bases not matched to a gene: 18.

The genes are TRBV19 and TRBJ2-2; D possibly corresponds to TRBD1 (6 bases). This CDR3 contains 15 residues. V lost 5 bases and J 1 base, leaving 11 bases between the germline ends. Germline lookup yields CDR1 LNHDA and CDR2 SQIVND (reference sequence). The CDR3 DNA reads TGTGCCAGTAGTCCGGGACATTGGAACACCGGGGAGCTGTTTTTT. Protein: CASSPGHWNTGELFF.

This chain links TRBV18 with TRBJ1-6, with a weak D call TRBD1 (6 bases). Trimming left V 3 bases short and J 4 bases short, with 7 bases between. From germline, CDR1 is KGHSH and CDR2 LQKENI. CDR3 length: 14 residues. This CDR3 is CASSPQGYNSPLHF. CDR3 sequence (DNA): TGTGCCAGCTCACCCCAGGGGTATAATTCACCCCTCCACTTT.

This clone has only one observation. The gene calls are TRBV27 and TRBJ2-7, with 7 bases fitting TRBD2. The V and J ends lost 5 bases and 2 bases, in that order; junction bases with no gene match: 9. The length of the CDR3 is 15 residues. The germline V gene has CDR1 MNHEY and CDR2 SMNVEV (reference sequence). For the CDR3, the DNA is TGTGCCAGCAGTCCCACACTAGCGAGGACCTACGAGCAGTACTTC. It codes for CASSPTLARTYEQYF.

This clone has only a few counts. V is TRBV7-2 and J is TRBJ2-3; 10 positions match TRBD2. V shed 2 bases and J 4 bases; nucleotides not matched to a gene: 15. The CDR3 totals 19 residues. Germline V gives CDR1 SGHTA, CDR2 FQGNSA. The CDR3 protein is CASSLNVRTSGGGSDTQYF. The CDR3, as DNA: TGTGCCAGCAGCTTAAATGTTAGGACTAGCGGAGGCGGGTCAGATACGCAGTATTTT. Looking up the rest from reference TRBV7-2 and TRBJ2-3 gives the full variable domain: GAGVSQSPSNKVTEKGKDVELRCDPISGHTALYWYRQSLGQGLEFLIYFQGNSAPDKSGLPSDRFSAERTGGSVSTLTIQRTQQEDSAVYLCASSLNVRTSGGGSDTQYFGPGTRLTVL.

The chain is built from TRBV9 and TRBJ2-1; the match to TRBD2 covers 10 bases. Germline CDR1 is SGDLS and CDR2 is YYNGEE. V gave up 4 bases and J gave up 5 bases; unmatched junction bases: 3. The length of the CDR3 is 14 residues. The CDR3 loop is CASSLSGRNNEQFF. The CDR3 bases are TGTGCCAGCAGCCTTAGCGGGAGGAACAATGAGCAGTTCTTC.

This clone showed up many times. The V gene is TRBV2, the J gene TRBJ1-2; a weak D match, TRBD1 (6 bases). Deletions cut 9 bases from V and 0 bases from J, with 14 bases between. Germline CDR1 is SNHLY and CDR2 is FYNNEI. This CDR3 is 14 amino acids long. Here the CDR3 DNA reads TGTGCCAGTCACAGGGCCGGGGCTAACTATGGCTACACCTTC. Residues: CASHRAGANYGYTF.

This clone was recorded once. J is TRBJ2-1 and V is TRBV7-9, with TRBD2 matching over 12 bases. Germline V gene sequence: CDR1 SEHNR, CDR2 FQNEAQ (reference sequence). V lost 5 bases and J lost 5; bases outside the gene matches: 7. The CDR3 spans 16 residues. The CDR3 DNA reads as TGTGCCAGCAGCCGGACTAGCGGGAACGGGAACAATGAGCAGTTCTTC. Amino acid sequence: CASSRTSGNGNNEQFF.

As DNA, the CDR3 is TGTGCCACCAGTTCCCCCCCAGGGAGGAGGAACACTGAAGCTTTCTTT. Residues: CATSSPPGRRNTEAFF. The gene calls are TRBV15 and TRBJ1-1; tentatively, D is TRBD1 (5 bases). This CDR3 is built from 16 residues. V shed 6 bases and J shed 1 base, with 18 bases lying between them. From germline, CDR1 is LNHNV and CDR2 YYDKDF (reference sequence).

The chain employs TRBV28 and TRBJ2-7; maybe TRBD1 (7 bases). Germline V CDR1 and CDR2: MDHEN, SYDVKM. The CDR3 is made up of 13 amino acids. V was clipped by 2 bases and J by 6 bases, with 11 bases between them. CDR3: CASSLTQGGEQYF. The CDR3 coding sequence is TGTGCCAGCAGTTTAACTCAGGGGGGCGAGCAGTACTTC.

This chain links TRBV7-2 with TRBJ2-7, with unresolved D. Trimming pared 5 bases from V and 3 bases from J, leaving 11 bases between. In germline, CDR1 is SGHTA, CDR2 FQGNSA. The CDR3 is 13 amino acids. The CDR3 region has the DNA TGTGCCAGCAGCACTGATCCTATCTACGAGCAGTACTTC. Translated: CASSTDPIYEQYF. The variable domain in full, with the rest retrieved from reference TRBV7-2 and TRBJ2-7, is GAGVSQSPSNKVTEKGKDVELRCDPISGHTALYWYRQSLGQGLEFLIYFQGNSAPDKSGLPSDRFSAERTGGSVSTLTIQRTQQEDSAVYLCASSTDPIYEQYFGPGTRLTVT.

The V call is TRBV25-1, the J call TRBJ2-5; TRBD1 aligns across 8 bases. The CDR3 consists of 16 residues. V was clipped by 2 bases and J by 5 bases; unmatched bases: 10. Germline CDR1 reads MGHDK; CDR2 reads SYGVNS. For the CDR3, the DNA is TGTGCCAGCAGTGAAATAAGACAGGGGCGTTGGGAGACCCAGTACTTC. Its protein is CASSEIRQGRWETQYF.

This chain joins TRBV4-2 and TRBJ2-7; tentative D call: TRBD1 (6 bases). The CDR3 covers 14 residues. Per the germline V gene, CDR1 is LGHNA and CDR2 is YNFKEQ. The V and J ends lost 3 bases and 2 bases respectively, with 11 bases between them. The CDR3 spells CASSQTTGPYEQYF. In DNA form, the CDR3 reads TGTGCCAGCAGCCAGACGACAGGACCCTACGAGCAGTACTTC.

V gene TRBV7-2 combines with J gene TRBJ2-5; TRBD2 is a possible D gene (6 bases). CDR1 SGHTA and CDR2 FQGNSA come from the germline V gene. The V and J ends lost 5 bases and 4 bases respectively, with 11 bases between them. CDR3 length equals 13 residues. CDR3 in amino acids: CASSPLGGETQYF. The CDR3 DNA sequence: TGTGCCAGCAGCCCGCTGGGAGGAGAGACCCAGTACTTC.

In DNA, the CDR3 is TGTGCCAGCAGCAAAGGCCTAGCGGGAGGTTCGGATACGCAGTATTTT. Its translation is CASSKGLAGGSDTQYF. This chain uses TRBV21-1 with TRBJ2-3; TRBD2, as called in the table, went unchecked against the DNA. TRBV21-1 is shown as a pseudogene. The CDR3 is made up of 16 amino acids.

The rearrangement uses TRBV11-2 and TRBJ2-7, with 11 bases that match TRBD2. The CDR3 totals 14 residues. The V gene end was trimmed by 6 bases and the J gene end by 2 bases; junction bases not matched to a gene: 3. Germline values: CDR1 SGHAT, CDR2 FQNNGV. The CDR3 DNA is TGTGCCAGCAGAGGGACTAGCGGAACCTACGAGCAGTACTTC. Protein product: CASRGTSGTYEQYF.